The TCR beta chain described here comes from a study of shared clonotypes between healthy human individuals. It was CD45RO-negative cells, positively selected for CCR7, that made up naive CD8 cells, with terminally differentiated effector memory CD45RA+ cells excluded. Some clones are missing from TCRdb's copy, which holds only in-frame ones; the method was immunoSEQ multiplex PCR. Here the sample spans about 2.2 million clones, 90% to 95% being singletons. Only one count was recorded for this clone. Its specificity is unknown. Findings and caveats of the study: A handful of donors had approximately 4.6% of their naive CD4 clonotypes in common.

This CDR3 has 17 residues. Germline CDR1 is SNHLY and CDR2 is FYNNEI. Trimming at V came to 1 base and at J to 4 bases, leaving 3 bases not matched to a gene. Sequenced: naive CD8+ T cells from PBMCs. The receptor's source is a man aged 18 to 29 in good health. Some clones in this sample may be carry-over from other donors' samples. V is TRBV2 and J is TRBJ2-1; 14 nucleotides agree with TRBD2. CDR3 nucleotides: TGTGCCAGCAGTGAAGAGGGACTAGCGGGAGAATACAATGAGCAGTTCTTC. Its translation is CASSEEGLAGEYNEQFF.